The rows below give T cell receptor beta chains drawn from one sample of a study of shared clonotypes between healthy human individuals. Profiled with immunoSEQ multiplex PCR; TCRdb holds only in-frame clones, not every one. The sample includes about 520,000 clones, approximately 80% of them seen just once. Sequenced material: PBMCs. These receptor sequences come from a woman between 35 and 50 years old in good health. Some clones in this sample may be carry-over from other donors' samples. Each CDR3 is given with its conserved first and last residue. The D gene is left open where the match is weak. Rows give clone size only sometimes, using once, few, many, or a class for an expanded clone.

size | J | V | D | CDR3 | DNA
NA | TRBJ1-4 | TRBV5-4 | NA | CASSFRGNEKLFF | TGTGCCAGCAGCTTCCGGGGGAATGAAAAACTGTTTTTT
NA | TRBJ2-1 | TRBV7-2 | TRBD2 | CASSFLAGTSAYNEQFF | TGTGCCAGCAGCTTCCTAGCAGGGACTAGCGCATACAATGAGCAGTTCTTC
once | TRBJ1-1 | TRBV4-2 | NA | CASSQRVLWGTEAFF | TGTGCCAGCAGCCAGAGGGTCCTGTGGGGCACTGAAGCTTTCTTT
NA | TRBJ1-2 | TRBV27 | TRBD1 | CASSLSRGANYGYTF | TGTGCCAGCAGTTTATCCAGGGGGGCGAACTATGGCTACACCTTC
few | TRBJ2-7 | TRBV27 | TRBD1 | CASSPTWTGVIEQYF | TGTGCCAGCAGTCCAACCTGGACAGGGGTAATTGAGCAGTACTTC
few | TRBJ2-1 | TRBV27 | NA | CASMDLNEQFF | TGTGCCAGCATGGATCTGAATGAGCAGTTCTTC
NA | TRBJ2-5 | TRBV15 | TRBD2 | CATSRDLGTTETQYF | TGTGCCACCAGCAGAGATCTCGGGACTACTGAGACCCAGTACTTC
NA | TRBJ2-1 | TRBV5-1 | TRBD2 | CASRTGGSFHNEQFF | TGCGCCAGCAGGACTGGCGGGAGTTTTCACAATGAGCAGTTCTTC
NA | TRBJ2-1 | TRBV5-1 | NA | CASSPGPINEQFF | TGCGCCAGCAGCCCAGGACCGATCAATGAGCAGTTCTTC
NA | TRBJ1-1 | TRBV10-3 | NA | CAISVGRGNTEAFF | TGTGCCATCAGTGTAGGCAGGGGGAACACTGAAGCTTTCTTT
once | TRBJ1-1 | TRBV28 | NA | CASSLGAPPNTEAFF | TGTGCCAGCAGTTTAGGCGCACCCCCGAACACTGAAGCTTTCTTT
NA | TRBJ1-4 | TRBV13 | NA | CASSLGPRGASYEKLFF | TGTGCCAGCAGCTTAGGCCCGAGGGGCGCGAGCTACGAAAAACTGTTTTTT
NA | TRBJ1-5 | TRBV4-2 | NA | CASSFGSSNQPQHF | TGTGCCAGCAGCTTCGGTTCTAGCAATCAGCCCCAGCATTTT
NA | TRBJ1-6 | TRBV28 | TRBD1 | CASKFTGGQEQNSPLHF | TGTGCCAGCAAATTTACAGGGGGGCAGGAACAAAATTCACCCCTCCACTTT
NA | TRBJ2-1 | TRBV5-4 | TRBD2 | CASSLAVAGGYNEQFF | TGTGCCAGCAGCTTGGCGGTAGCGGGAGGATACAATGAGCAGTTCTTC
NA | TRBJ1-4 | TRBV19 | TRBD1 | CASSPTGTTNEKLFF | TGTGCCAGTAGTCCGACAGGGACAACTAATGAAAAACTGTTTTTT
NA | TRBJ1-2 | TRBV29-1 | TRBD1 | CSVERTGEHGYTF | TGCAGCGTTGAGAGGACAGGGGAACATGGCTACACCTTC
NA | TRBJ2-1 | TRBV19 | TRBD2 | CASSTSRGAGGRLNEQFF | TGTGCCAGTAGTACCTCCCGGGGGGCGGGAGGTAGGTTAAATGAGCAGTTCTTC
NA | TRBJ2-7 | TRBV25-1 | TRBD2 | CASSAGTTTYEQYF | TGTGCCAGCAGTGCCGGGACTACCACCTACGAGCAGTACTTC
once | TRBJ2-5 | TRBV7-7 | TRBD2 | CASSLGLGKTQYF | TGTGCCAGCAGCCTGGGACTAGGGAAGACCCAGTACTTC
NA | TRBJ2-7 | TRBV10-3 | NA | CAISGGFGYEQYF | TGTGCCATCAGTGGGGGTTTCGGCTACGAGCAGTACTTC
few | TRBJ1-4 | TRBV5-1 | NA | CASSPGWATNEKLFF | TGCGCCAGCAGCCCCGGGTGGGCAACTAATGAAAAACTGTTTTTT
NA | TRBJ2-5 | TRBV11-1 | TRBD2 | CASTLEWGGTQETQYF | TGTGCCAGCACCCTCGAGTGGGGGGGAACCCAAGAGACCCAGTACTTC
NA | TRBJ2-7 | TRBV29-1 | TRBD2 | CSVGASGSGEQYF | TGCAGCGTTGGGGCTAGCGGGAGCGGCGAGCAGTACTTC
NA | TRBJ1-3 | TRBV7-9 | NA | CASSLDNTIYF | TGTGCCAGCAGCTTGGATAACACCATATATTTT
NA | TRBJ2-5 | TRBV7-6 | TRBD2 | CASSLGTSDQETQYF | TGTGCCAGCAGCTTAGGGACTAGCGACCAAGAGACCCAGTACTTC
NA | TRBJ1-1 | TRBV11-2 | TRBD1 | CASSLVRGTGLNTEAFF | TGTGCCAGCAGCTTAGTTCGCGGGACAGGTCTGAACACTGAAGCTTTCTTT
NA | TRBJ2-5 | TRBV28 | TRBD1 | CASTMTGVETQYF | TGTGCCAGCACCATGACAGGGGTAGAGACCCAGTACTTC
NA | TRBJ1-3 | TRBV6-6 | NA | CASSVTRHSGNTIYF | TGTGCCAGCAGTGTCACCCGCCACTCTGGAAACACCATATATTTT
NA | TRBJ2-7 | TRBV7-9 | TRBD1 | CASGRTGATYEQYF | TGTGCCAGCGGACGGACAGGGGCAACCTACGAGCAGTACTTC
once | TRBJ2-2 | TRBV7-7 | TRBD2 | CASSPRSGLGAVGELFF | TGTGCTAGCAGCCCTCGGTCAGGACTAGGGGCAGTCGGGGAGCTGTTTTTT
NA | TRBJ2-7 | TRBV7-4 | TRBD2 | CATQKGTSGNGSYEQYF | TGTGCCACCCAGAAAGGGACTAGCGGGAATGGCTCCTACGAGCAGTACTTC
many | TRBJ1-3 | TRBV7-9 | TRBD1 | CASRPRDRGSGNTIYF | TGTGCCAGCAGACCCCGGGACAGGGGTTCTGGAAACACCATATATTTT
few | TRBJ1-2 | TRBV18 | TRBD1 | CASSPGQANYGYTF | TGTGCCAGCTCACCAGGACAGGCTAACTATGGCTACACCTTC
once | TRBJ1-6 | TRBV27 | NA | CASSYSGGISPLHF | TGTGCCAGCAGTTACAGCGGGGGGATTTCACCCCTCCACTTT
NA | TRBJ2-1 | TRBV5-4 | NA | CASSFEASYNEQFF | TGTGCCAGCAGCTTTGAGGCCAGCTACAATGAGCAGTTCTTC
many | TRBJ2-7 | TRBV4-2 | TRBD2 | CASSQDPAASGSIKQYF | TGTGCCAGCAGCCAAGATCCTGCGGCTAGCGGGAGTATCAAGCAGTACTTC
few | TRBJ1-5 | TRBV12-1 | NA | CASSLTGEHDQPQHF | TGTGCCAGCAGCCTGACAGGGGAACACGATCAGCCCCAGCATTTT
NA | TRBJ2-7 | TRBV5-1 | NA | CASSREGQTYEQYF | TGCGCCAGCAGTCGGGAGGGACAGACCTACGAGCAGTACTTC
NA | TRBJ2-7 | TRBV18 | NA | CASSPQYEQYF | TGTGCCAGCTCACCACAGTACGAGCAGTACTTC
NA | TRBJ1-1 | TRBV2 | NA | CASSEWGGTEAFF | TGTGCCAGCAGTGAATGGGGGGGCACTGAAGCTTTCTTT
few | TRBJ2-7 | TRBV6-1 | NA | CASIGQGGTYEQYF | TGTGCCAGCATTGGACAGGGAGGGACCTACGAGCAGTACTTC
NA | TRBJ2-2 | TRBV29-1 | NA | CSVSEGANTGELFF | TGCAGCGTTTCTGAGGGGGCGAACACCGGGGAGCTGTTTTTT
once | TRBJ2-1 | TRBV7-9 | NA | CASSYWASPFYNEQFF | TGTGCCAGCAGCTATTGGGCCAGCCCGTTCTACAATGAGCAGTTCTTC
NA | TRBJ1-2 | TRBV27 | NA | CASSLWGAGGGYTF | TGTGCCAGCAGTTTATGGGGGGCCGGAGGTGGCTACACCTTC
NA | TRBJ2-7 | TRBV10-3 | TRBD1 | CAISPGIPTGGERQYF | TGTGCCATCAGCCCCGGGATTCCTACAGGGGGCGAAAGGCAGTACTTC
once | TRBJ1-2 | TRBV7-9 | NA | CASSFGQVYGYTF | TGTGCCAGCAGCTTTGGGCAGGTCTATGGCTACACCTTC
NA | TRBJ2-7 | TRBV20-1 | TRBD1 | CSARFGTGEYF | TGCAGTGCTAGATTTGGGACAGGGGAGTACTTC
few | TRBJ2-1 | TRBV9 | NA | CASSVVGGNNEQFF | TGTGCCAGCAGCGTAGTGGGAGGAAACAATGAGCAGTTCTTC
NA | TRBJ1-1 | TRBV2 | NA | CASNQRGNTEAFF | TGTGCCAGCAATCAACGGGGGAACACTGAAGCTTTCTTT
NA | TRBJ2-1 | TRBV11-2 | NA | CASSLKVVSSYNEQFF | TGTGCCAGCAGCTTAAAAGTTGTTAGTTCCTACAATGAGCAGTTCTTC
NA | TRBJ1-5 | TRBV6-1 | TRBD1 | CASSLQGGDQPQHF | TGTGCCAGCAGTCTACAGGGGGGGGATCAGCCCCAGCATTTT